The rows below give T cell receptor beta chains drawn from one sample of a study of T cells after yellow fever vaccination. TCRdb reprocessed the 5' RACE reads via MiXCR and lists one record per CDR3 protein. The repertoire holds about 240,000 distinct CDR3 sequences, with less than 8.5% as singletons. Sequencing was performed on CD4+ T cells sorted from PBMCs, taken 15 days after the yellow fever booster vaccination. The receptors derive from a young man who received the YFV17D yellow fever vaccine. Each CDR3 is given with its conserved first and last residue. Each record gives: V gene, D gene, clone size, J gene, CDR3 protein, CDR3 DNA. A D gene is named only where the DNA matches it firmly. The size field is filled for only some rows; it gives once, few, many or a size class.

TRBV27	NA	NA	TRBJ2-1	CASSYLDSSSEQFF	TGTGCCAGCAGTTATCTGGACAGTTCAAGTGAGCAGTTCTTC
TRBV7-2	NA	few	TRBJ1-6	CASSSQGLQNSPLHF	TGTGCCAGCAGTTCGCAGGGGTTACAGAATTCACCCCTCCACTTT
TRBV7-9	TRBD2	NA	TRBJ2-1	CASERETYNEQFF	TGTGCCAGCGAGCGGGAGACCTACAATGAGCAGTTCTTC
TRBV29-1	TRBD1	few	TRBJ2-5	CSGRTGEETQYF	TGCAGCGGACGGACAGGGGAAGAGACCCAGTACTTC
TRBV6-1	NA	few	TRBJ1-3	CASRKLSSGNTIYF	TGTGCCAGCAGGAAATTGTCCTCTGGAAACACCATATATTTT
TRBV9	NA	NA	TRBJ1-2	CASSAGQTYYGYTF	TGTGCCAGCAGCGCCGGACAGACCTACTATGGCTACACCTTC
TRBV4-3	NA	NA	TRBJ2-2	CASSQDSRGRELFF	TGCGCCAGCAGCCAAGATAGCAGGGGCCGGGAGCTGTTTTTT
TRBV29-1	TRBD1	many	TRBJ2-7	CSAGQGSYEQYF	TGCAGCGCGGGACAGGGATCCTACGAGCAGTACTTC
TRBV6-2/TRBV6-3	NA	NA	TRBJ1-5	CALSRGNQPQHF	TGTGCCCTTTCTAGGGGCAATCAGCCCCAGCATTTT
TRBV5-1	NA	few	TRBJ2-2	CASSLLEGPGGELFF	TGCGCCAGCAGCCTACTCGAGGGCCCTGGCGGGGAGCTGTTTTTT
TRBV7-7	TRBD2	many	TRBJ2-2	CASGGPARPGELFF	TGTGCTAGCGGGGGGCCGGCCCGCCCCGGGGAGCTGTTTTTT
TRBV14	NA	many	TRBJ2-7	CASSRDRGLEQYF	TGTGCCAGCAGCCGGGACCGGGGCCTAGAGCAGTACTTC
TRBV30	NA	NA	TRBJ1-4	CAWSVISGEKLFF	TGTGCCTGGAGTGTAATATCGGGAGAAAAACTGTTTTTT
TRBV7-9	TRBD2	NA	TRBJ2-5	CASSQGLAGYQETQYF	TGTGCCAGCAGCCAAGGACTAGCGGGATACCAAGAGACCCAGTACTTC
TRBV20-1	TRBD2	few	TRBJ2-1	CSARVASGFVYNEQFF	TGCAGTGCTAGAGTCGCTAGCGGATTTGTGTACAATGAGCAGTTCTTC
TRBV19	NA	many	TRBJ2-5	CASSIAAQETQYF	TGTGCCAGTAGTATAGCGGCACAAGAGACCCAGTACTTC
TRBV20-1	NA	NA	TRBJ2-2	CSASAGANTGELFF	TGCAGTGCTTCAGCGGGTGCGAACACCGGGGAGCTGTTTTTT
TRBV12-3/TRBV12-4	TRBD1	many	TRBJ2-7	CASTETGAGEQYF	TGTGCCAGCACGGAGACAGGGGCCGGCGAGCAGTACTTC
TRBV7-3	NA	NA	TRBJ2-1	CASSLTTSRSPDEQFF	TGTGCCAGCAGCCTAACGACTTCCCGCTCGCCCGATGAGCAGTTCTTC
TRBV11-2	NA	NA	TRBJ2-5	CASSFLDVKETQYF	TGTGCCAGCAGCTTCCTGGACGTTAAAGAGACCCAGTACTTC
TRBV10-1	NA	many	TRBJ2-3	CASSESTDTQYF	TGCGCCAGCAGTGAGAGCACAGATACGCAGTATTTT
TRBV6-5	NA	NA	TRBJ2-7	CASWDPRRTYEQYF	TGTGCCAGTTGGGACCCCCGGCGAACCTACGAGCAGTACTTC
TRBV27	NA	NA	TRBJ1-4	CASRGKRNEKLFF	TGTGCCAGCAGGGGGAAAAGGAATGAAAAACTGTTTTTT
TRBV5-5	NA	few	TRBJ2-1	CASSVRGVSGQFF	TGTGCCAGCAGCGTGAGGGGGGTGTCGGGACAGTTCTTC
TRBV5-4	TRBD1	NA	TRBJ2-1	CASFRDRAYNEQFF	TGTGCCAGCTTCCGGGACAGAGCCTACAATGAGCAGTTCTTC
TRBV2	NA	NA	TRBJ2-6	CASSQNSGANVLTF	TGTGCCAGCAGTCAGAACTCTGGGGCCAACGTCCTGACTTTC
TRBV29-1	NA	NA	TRBJ2-3	CSVVWLSAIADTQYF	TGCAGCGTTGTTTGGTTAAGCGCGATCGCAGATACGCAGTATTTT
TRBV20-1	NA	NA	TRBJ2-7	CSASRPHEQYF	TGCAGTGCTTCTCGACCGCACGAGCAGTACTTC
TRBV5-1	TRBD2	few	TRBJ2-1	CASSLGLAGVLNEQFF	TGCGCCAGCAGCTTGGGACTAGCGGGAGTGTTAAATGAGCAGTTCTTC
TRBV5-6	NA	few	TRBJ2-7	CASSILILYEQYF	TGTGCCAGCAGCATATTGATTCTCTACGAGCAGTACTTC
TRBV7-2	TRBD1	NA	TRBJ2-1	CASSNVGTGLGEQFF	TGTGCCAGCAGTAACGTCGGGACAGGGCTCGGTGAGCAGTTCTTC
TRBV2	NA	few	TRBJ1-3	CASRFSFGTGNTIYF	TGTGCCAGCAGATTTAGTTTCGGGACTGGAAACACCATATATTTT
TRBV7-2	NA	many	TRBJ2-5	CASSSSGTDQETQYF	TGTGCCAGCAGCTCGTCGGGAACAGACCAAGAGACCCAGTACTTC
TRBV6-5	NA	NA	TRBJ2-2	CASSYGRLGTGELFF	TGTGCCAGCAGTTACGGGCGGTTAGGCACCGGGGAGCTGTTTTTT
TRBV18	NA	NA	TRBJ2-2	CATREVLTGELFF	TGTGCCACCCGAGAAGTCCTCACCGGGGAGCTGTTTTTT
TRBV7-8	NA	few	TRBJ2-3	CASSLARWGSDTQYF	TGTGCCAGCAGCTTAGCGCGATGGGGTTCAGATACGCAGTATTTT
TRBV5-6	TRBD1	many	TRBJ2-1	CASSPPGTAYNEQFF	TGTGCCAGCAGCCCACCCGGGACAGCCTACAATGAGCAGTTCTTC
TRBV2	TRBD1	NA	TRBJ1-5	CASTPTPGQVNQPQHF	TGTGCCAGCACACCTACCCCCGGACAGGTAAATCAGCCCCAGCATTTT
TRBV28	NA	many	TRBJ1-5	CASSPLGTQHF	TGTGCCAGCAGCCCCCTTGGGACCCAGCATTTT
TRBV20-1	NA	many	TRBJ1-2	CSASELSYGYTF	TGCAGTGCTAGCGAGCTCTCCTATGGCTACACCTTC
TRBV5-1	NA	few	TRBJ2-7	CASSWGTQYEQYF	TGCGCCAGCAGCTGGGGGACCCAATACGAGCAGTACTTC
TRBV4-3	NA	few	TRBJ2-1	CASSQVSERNEQFF	TGCGCCAGCAGCCAAGTTAGCGAGCGCAATGAGCAGTTCTTC
TRBV7-3	NA	NA	TRBJ2-7	CASSLRRGDEQYF	TGTGCCAGCAGCTTAAGAAGGGGCGACGAGCAGTACTTC
TRBV20-1	NA	many	TRBJ2-1	CSAGGPIANEQFF	TGCAGTGCTGGAGGCCCCATTGCCAATGAGCAGTTCTTC
TRBV10-3	NA	few	TRBJ1-5	CASGLGGDQPQHF	TGTGCCAGCGGATTGGGGGGCGACCAGCCCCAGCATTTT
TRBV2	NA	NA	TRBJ1-1	CASSESWINTEAFF	TGTGCCAGCAGTGAATCTTGGATAAACACTGAAGCTTTCTTT
TRBV4-2	TRBD1	NA	TRBJ2-5	CASSQGTGGSYF	TGTGCCAGCAGCCAAGGGACAGGGGGGAGCTACTTC
TRBV7-2	NA	many	TRBJ1-1	CASSFRQARMAFF	TGTGCCAGCAGCTTTCGACAGGCCAGAATGGCTTTCTTT
TRBV20-1	NA	NA	TRBJ2-5	CSLGGVAETQYF	TGCAGTCTGGGCGGGGTCGCAGAGACCCAGTACTTC
TRBV20-1	TRBD2	many	TRBJ2-3	CSASATSGGSDTQYF	TGCAGTGCTAGTGCTACTAGCGGGGGTTCAGATACGCAGTATTTT
TRBV6-5	NA	NA	TRBJ2-7	CASSYPGTTYEQYF	TGTGCCAGCAGTTACCCGGGAACTACCTACGAGCAGTACTTC
TRBV25-1	NA	many	TRBJ2-7	CASSPGRPPYEQYF	TGTGCCAGCAGCCCCGGCAGGCCCCCCTACGAGCAGTACTTC
TRBV29-1	NA	many	TRBJ2-3	CSERVTDTQYF	TGCAGCGAGAGAGTAACAGATACGCAGTATTTT
TRBV5-6	NA	many	TRBJ1-5	CASSLFVRGSNQPQHF	TGTGCCAGCAGCTTGTTTGTCCGGGGTTCCAATCAGCCCCAGCATTTT
TRBV18	TRBD2	few	TRBJ2-1	CASSPTLGDSGRASSNEQFF	TGTGCCAGCTCACCAACATTGGGGGATAGCGGGAGGGCCTCATCCAATGAGCAGTTCTTC
TRBV19	TRBD1	many	TRBJ2-4	CASTPGGNAKNIQYF	TGTGCCAGTACCCCAGGGGGTAACGCCAAAAACATTCAGTACTTC
TRBV7-9	NA	NA	TRBJ2-3	CASSPYSSTDTQYF	TGTGCCAGCAGCCCTTACAGTAGCACAGATACGCAGTATTTT